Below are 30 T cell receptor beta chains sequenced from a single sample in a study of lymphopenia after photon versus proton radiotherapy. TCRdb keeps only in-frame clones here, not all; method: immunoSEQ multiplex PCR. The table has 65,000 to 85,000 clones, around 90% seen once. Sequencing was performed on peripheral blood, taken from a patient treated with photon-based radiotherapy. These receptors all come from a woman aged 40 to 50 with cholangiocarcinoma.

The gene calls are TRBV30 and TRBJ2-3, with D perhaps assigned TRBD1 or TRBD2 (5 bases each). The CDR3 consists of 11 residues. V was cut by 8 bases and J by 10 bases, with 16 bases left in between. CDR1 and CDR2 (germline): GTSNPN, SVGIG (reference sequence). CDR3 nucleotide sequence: TGTGCCGGGACGGGCGTCGGGCCGCAGTATTTT. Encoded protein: CAGTGVGPQYF. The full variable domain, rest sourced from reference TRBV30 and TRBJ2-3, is SQTIHQWPATLVQPVGSPLSLECTVEGTSNPNLYWYRQAAGRGLQLLFYSVGIGQISSEVPQNLSASRPQDRQFILSSKKLLLSDSGFYLCAGTGVGPQYFGPGTRLTVL.

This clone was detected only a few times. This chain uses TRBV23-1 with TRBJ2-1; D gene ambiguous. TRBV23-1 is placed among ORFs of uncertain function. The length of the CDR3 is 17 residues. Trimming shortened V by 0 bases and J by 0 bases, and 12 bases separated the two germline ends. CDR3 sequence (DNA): TGCGCCAGCAGTCAATCCTGGCAAAAGAGCTCCTACAATGAGCAGTTCTTC. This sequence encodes CASSQSWQKSSYNEQFF.

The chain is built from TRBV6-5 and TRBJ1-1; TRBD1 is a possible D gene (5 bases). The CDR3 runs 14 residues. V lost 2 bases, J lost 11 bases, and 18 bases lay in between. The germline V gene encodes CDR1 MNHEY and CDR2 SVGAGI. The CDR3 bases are TGTGCCAGCAGTTACAACCTCGGCGGGGCGCGGGCTTTCTTT. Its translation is CASSYNLGGARAFF.

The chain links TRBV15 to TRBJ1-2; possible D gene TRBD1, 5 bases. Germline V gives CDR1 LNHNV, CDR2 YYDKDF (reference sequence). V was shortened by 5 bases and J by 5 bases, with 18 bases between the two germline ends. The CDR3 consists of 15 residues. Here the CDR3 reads CATSGGEGPLYGYTF. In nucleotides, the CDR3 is TGTGCCACCAGCGGCGGCGAGGGACCCTTGTATGGCTACACCTTC.

The CDR3 DNA is TGTGCCACCAGCAGAGATCGCCGGCTTATCTCTGGAAACACCATATATTTT. It is translated as CATSRDRRLISGNTIYF. This sequence joins TRBV15 and TRBJ1-3; no clear D gene. The V end lost 0 bases, the J end lost 0 bases, and 12 bases lay between the germline ends. The CDR3 length is 17 residues. Germline values: CDR1 LNHNV, CDR2 YYDKDF (reference sequence).

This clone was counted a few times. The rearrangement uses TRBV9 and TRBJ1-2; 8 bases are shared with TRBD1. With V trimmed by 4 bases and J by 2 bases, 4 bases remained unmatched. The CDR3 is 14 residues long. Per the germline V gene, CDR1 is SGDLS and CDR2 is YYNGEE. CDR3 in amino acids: CASSLGQDNYGYTF. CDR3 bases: TGTGCCAGCAGCCTGGGACAGGACAACTATGGCTACACCTTC.

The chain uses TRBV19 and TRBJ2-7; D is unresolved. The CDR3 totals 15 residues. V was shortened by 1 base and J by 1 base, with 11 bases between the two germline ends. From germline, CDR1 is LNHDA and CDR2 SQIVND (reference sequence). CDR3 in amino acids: CASSIGVLDSYEQYF. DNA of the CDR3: TGTGCCAGTAGTATAGGAGTATTGGATTCCTACGAGCAGTACTTC.

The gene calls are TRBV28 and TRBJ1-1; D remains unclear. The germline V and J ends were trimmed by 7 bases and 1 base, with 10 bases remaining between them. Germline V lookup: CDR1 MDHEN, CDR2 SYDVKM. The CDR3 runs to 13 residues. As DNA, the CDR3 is TGTGCCAGCACCACGTACCCGAACACTGAAGCTTTCTTT. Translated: CASTTYPNTEAFF.

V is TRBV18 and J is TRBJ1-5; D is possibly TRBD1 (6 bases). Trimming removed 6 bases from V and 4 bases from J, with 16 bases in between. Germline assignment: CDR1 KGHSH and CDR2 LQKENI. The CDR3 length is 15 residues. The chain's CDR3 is CASSTEGGKNQPQHF. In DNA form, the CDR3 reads TGTGCCAGCTCCACGGAGGGGGGGAAGAATCAGCCCCAGCATTTT.

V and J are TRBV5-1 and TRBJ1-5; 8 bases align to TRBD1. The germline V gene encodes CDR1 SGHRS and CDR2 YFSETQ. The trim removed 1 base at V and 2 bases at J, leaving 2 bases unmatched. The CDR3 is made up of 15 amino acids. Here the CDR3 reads CASSLSGGGNQPQHF. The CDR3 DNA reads TGCGCCAGCAGCTTGTCAGGGGGCGGCAATCAGCCCCAGCATTTT.

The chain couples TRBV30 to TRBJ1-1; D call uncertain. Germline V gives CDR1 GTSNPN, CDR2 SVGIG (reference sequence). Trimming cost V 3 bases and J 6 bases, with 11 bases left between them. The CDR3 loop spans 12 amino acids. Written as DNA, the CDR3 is TGTGCCTGGAGCAAGACGGCCTCTGAAGCTTTCTTT. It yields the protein CAWSKTASEAFF.

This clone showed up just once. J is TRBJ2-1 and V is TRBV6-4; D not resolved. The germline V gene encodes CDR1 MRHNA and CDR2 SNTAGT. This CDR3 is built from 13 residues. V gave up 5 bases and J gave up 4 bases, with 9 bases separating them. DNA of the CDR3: TGTGCCAGCAGTAGAGACCCATACAATGAGCAGTTCTTC. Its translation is CASSRDPYNEQFF.

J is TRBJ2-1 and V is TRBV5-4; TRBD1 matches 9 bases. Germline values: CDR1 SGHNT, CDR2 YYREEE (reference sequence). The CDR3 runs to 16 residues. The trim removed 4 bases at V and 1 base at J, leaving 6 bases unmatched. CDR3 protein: CASSPDRGSSYNEQFF. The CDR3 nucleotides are TGTGCCAGCAGCCCTGACAGGGGGTCGTCCTACAATGAGCAGTTCTTC.

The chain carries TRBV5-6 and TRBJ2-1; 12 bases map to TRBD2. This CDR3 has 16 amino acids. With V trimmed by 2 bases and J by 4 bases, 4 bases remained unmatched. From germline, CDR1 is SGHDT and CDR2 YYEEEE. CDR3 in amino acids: CASSFRTSGTYNEQFF. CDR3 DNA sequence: TGTGCCAGCAGCTTTAGGACTAGCGGGACGTACAATGAGCAGTTCTTC.

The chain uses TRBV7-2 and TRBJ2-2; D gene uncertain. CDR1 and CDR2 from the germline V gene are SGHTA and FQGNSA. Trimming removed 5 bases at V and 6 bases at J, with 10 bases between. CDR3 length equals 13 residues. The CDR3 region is CASSPSAPGELFF. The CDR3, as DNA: TGTGCCAGCAGCCCGTCCGCCCCCGGGGAGCTGTTTTTT.

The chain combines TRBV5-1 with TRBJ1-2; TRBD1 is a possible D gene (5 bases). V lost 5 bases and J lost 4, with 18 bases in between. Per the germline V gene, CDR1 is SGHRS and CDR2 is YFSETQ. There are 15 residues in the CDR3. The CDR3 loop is CASRPPGTPSYGYTF. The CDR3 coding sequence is TGCGCCAGCAGGCCGCCTGGGACGCCATCCTATGGCTACACCTTC.

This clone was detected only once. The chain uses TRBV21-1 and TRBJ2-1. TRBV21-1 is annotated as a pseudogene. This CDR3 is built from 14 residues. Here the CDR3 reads CASSKHHKRHEQFF. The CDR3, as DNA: TGTGCCAGCAGCAAGCATCACAAAAGGCATGAGCAGTTCTTC.

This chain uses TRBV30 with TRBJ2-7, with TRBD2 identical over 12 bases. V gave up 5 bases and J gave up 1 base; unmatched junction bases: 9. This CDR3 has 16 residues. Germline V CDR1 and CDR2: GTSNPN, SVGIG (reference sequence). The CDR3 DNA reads TGTGCCTGGTCCCTAGCGGGAGGGAGGCTTTCCTACGAGCAGTACTTC. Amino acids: CAWSLAGGRLSYEQYF.

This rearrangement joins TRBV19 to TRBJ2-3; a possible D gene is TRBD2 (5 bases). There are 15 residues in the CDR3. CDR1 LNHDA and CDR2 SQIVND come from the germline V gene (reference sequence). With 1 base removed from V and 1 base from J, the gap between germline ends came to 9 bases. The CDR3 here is CASSIGTEGTDTQYF. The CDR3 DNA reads TGTGCCAGTAGTATAGGGACGGAGGGCACAGATACGCAGTATTTT.

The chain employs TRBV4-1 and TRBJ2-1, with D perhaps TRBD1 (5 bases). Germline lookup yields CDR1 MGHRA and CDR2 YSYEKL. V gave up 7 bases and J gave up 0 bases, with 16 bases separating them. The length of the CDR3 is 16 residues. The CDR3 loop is CASTSRGQSSYNEQFF. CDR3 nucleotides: TGCGCCAGCACCTCAAGGGGCCAGAGCTCCTACAATGAGCAGTTCTTC.

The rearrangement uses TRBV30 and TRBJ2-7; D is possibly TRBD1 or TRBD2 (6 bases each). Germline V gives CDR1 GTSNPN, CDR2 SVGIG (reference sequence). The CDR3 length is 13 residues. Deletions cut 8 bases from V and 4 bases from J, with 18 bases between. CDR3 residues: CAGGRDSLYEQYF. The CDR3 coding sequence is TGTGCCGGGGGCAGGGACTCACTTTACGAGCAGTACTTC.

This CDR3 reads CASSPPGQVDEQFF. CDR3 sequence (DNA): TGTGCCAGCTCACCTCCGGGACAGGTCGATGAGCAGTTCTTC. This chain connects TRBV18 to TRBJ2-1; the match to TRBD1 covers 8 bases. Germline V gene data show CDR1 as KGHSH and CDR2 as LQKENI. The CDR3 contains 14 residues. Losses at the gene ends were 3 bases for V and 8 bases for J; bases not matched to a gene: 6.

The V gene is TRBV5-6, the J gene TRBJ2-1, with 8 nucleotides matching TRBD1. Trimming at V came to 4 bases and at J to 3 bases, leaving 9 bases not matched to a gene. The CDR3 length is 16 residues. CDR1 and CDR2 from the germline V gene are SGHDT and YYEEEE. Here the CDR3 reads CASSHRQGSIYNEQFF. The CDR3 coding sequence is TGTGCCAGCAGCCATAGACAGGGGTCCATCTACAATGAGCAGTTCTTC.

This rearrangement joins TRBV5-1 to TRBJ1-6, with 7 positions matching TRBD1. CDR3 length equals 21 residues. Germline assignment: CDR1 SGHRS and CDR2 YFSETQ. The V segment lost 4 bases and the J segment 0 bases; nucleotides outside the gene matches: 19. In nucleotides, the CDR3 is TGCGCCAGCAGCGTAATAAGGGTCGGGACAGCAACTAGCTCCTATAATTCACCCCTCCACTTT. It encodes CASSVIRVGTATSSYNSPLHF. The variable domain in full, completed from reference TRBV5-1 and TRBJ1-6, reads KAGVTQTPRYLIKTRGQQVTLSCSPISGHRSVSWYQQTPGQGLQFLFEYFSETQRNKGNFPGRFSGRQFSNSRSEMNVSTLELGDSALYLCASSVIRVGTATSSYNSPLHFGNGTRLTVT.

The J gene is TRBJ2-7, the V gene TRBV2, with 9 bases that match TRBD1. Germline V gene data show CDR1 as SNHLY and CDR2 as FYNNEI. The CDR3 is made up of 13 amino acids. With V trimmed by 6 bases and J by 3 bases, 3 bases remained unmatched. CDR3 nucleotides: TGTGCCAGCAGGAGGGACAGGGTCTACGAGCAGTACTTC. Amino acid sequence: CASRRDRVYEQYF.

This CDR3 reads CASSLVAGVGTGELFF. The DNA for the CDR3 is TGCGCCAGCAGCCTGGTAGCGGGCGTCGGCACCGGGGAGCTGTTTTTT. This chain links TRBV4-1 with TRBJ2-2; 7 bases line up with TRBD2. V lost 4 bases and J lost 4; bases outside the gene matches: 9. The CDR3 contains 16 residues. CDR1 is MGHRA and CDR2 is YSYEKL in the germline V gene.

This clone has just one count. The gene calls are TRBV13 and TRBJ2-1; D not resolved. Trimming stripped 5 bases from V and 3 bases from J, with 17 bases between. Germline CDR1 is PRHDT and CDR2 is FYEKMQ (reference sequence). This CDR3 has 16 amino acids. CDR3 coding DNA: TGTGCCAGCAGCGCCGTTATGGCAAATCTCTACAATGAGCAGTTCTTC. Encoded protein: CASSAVMANLYNEQFF.

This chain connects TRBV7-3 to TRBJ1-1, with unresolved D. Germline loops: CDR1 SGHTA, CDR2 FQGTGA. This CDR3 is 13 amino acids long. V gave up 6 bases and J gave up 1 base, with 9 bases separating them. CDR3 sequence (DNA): TGTGCCAGCAGTTTGTATCAGAACACTGAAGCTTTCTTT. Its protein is CASSLYQNTEAFF.

The CDR3 DNA reads TGTGCCAGCAGCCCGGGCGGCCTGAGCACTGAAGCTTTCTTT. Amino acids: CASSPGGLSTEAFF. The V and J genes are TRBV7-3 and TRBJ1-1, with no clear D. From germline, CDR1 is SGHTA and CDR2 FQGTGA. The CDR3 totals 14 residues. The germline V and J ends were trimmed by 5 bases and 4 bases, with 14 bases remaining between them.

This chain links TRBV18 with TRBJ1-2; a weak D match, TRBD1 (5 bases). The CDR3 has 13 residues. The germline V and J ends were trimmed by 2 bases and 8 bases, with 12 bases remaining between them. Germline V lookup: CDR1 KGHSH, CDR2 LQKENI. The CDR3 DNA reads TGTGCCAGCTCACCAGCCGGAGGGGCGGGCTACACCTTC. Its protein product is CASSPAGGAGYTF.